Shown below are 28 T cell receptor beta chains from a single sample sequenced in a study of T cells in Graves' hyperthyroidism and ophthalmopathy. Template material for amplifying TCR beta CDR3 regions consisted of RNA transcripts. RT-PCR in the first round (using the HTBI primer set) targeted the TCR CDR3. MiXCR was run by TCRdb on the multiplex PCR reads, yielding one entry per CDR3 protein. Here the sample spans about 520,000 distinct CDR3 sequences, approximately 25% being singletons. Specimen: blood. The receptors were sampled from a woman aged 25 to 45 with Graves' ophthalmopathy.

As concerns this clonotype: The conserved phenylalanine or tryptophan is not found at the CDR3 terminus, so this likely reflects a read error. Because the CDR3's place on the DNA is in doubt, the DNA is left out and the CDR3 is given as listed by TCRdb. J is TRBJ1-2 and V is TRBV28; the table names TRBD1, a call not compared with the DNA. The CDR3 extends over 12 residues, inclusive of both ends. From germline, CDR1 is MDHEN and CDR2 SYDVKM. The CDR3 sequence is CASSWTAYGYSV.

This clonotype was counted many times. The gene calls are TRBV30 and TRBJ2-4, with D perhaps matching TRBD2 (6 bases). Germline-derived CDR1 and CDR2 are GTSNPN and SVGIG (reference sequence). Trimming removed 5 bases at V and 8 bases at J, with 16 bases between. The CDR3 sequence is 13 residues long. CDR3 region: CAWDRDGDYIQYF. In nucleotides, the CDR3 is TGTGCCTGGGACCGGGACGGGGACTACATTCAGTACTTC.

This clonotype has ten or more counts. This chain uses TRBV30 with TRBJ1-5; no definite D call. V shed 2 bases and J shed 4 bases, with 9 bases lying between them. Per germline, CDR1 GTSNPN and CDR2 SVGIG (reference sequence). The length of the CDR3 is 13 residues. The CDR3 spells CAWSLRGNQPQHF. The CDR3 coding sequence is TGTGCCTGGAGTTTAAGAGGTAATCAGCCCCAGCATTTT.

The chain uses TRBV15 and TRBJ1-2; a weak D match, TRBD1 (5 bases). V dropped 0 bases and J dropped 4 bases, with 15 bases sitting between them. Germline loops: CDR1 LNHNV, CDR2 YYDKDF (reference sequence). The CDR3 is 16 amino acids. In DNA form, the CDR3 reads TGTGCCACCAGCAGAGATCTACGTGGGGCGGGCTATGGCTACACCTTC. Its translation is CATSRDLRGAGYGYTF.

This clonotype has only a few counts. J is TRBJ2-7 and V is TRBV4-1; 8 bases are a match to TRBD2. Trimming cost V 0 bases and J 3 bases; bases outside gene matches: 7. Looked up from germline, CDR1 is MGHRA and CDR2 is YSYEKL. The length of the CDR3 is 16 residues. CDR3 loop: CASSQDVAGQGYEQYF. The DNA of the CDR3 is TGCGCCAGCAGCCAAGATGTAGCGGGACAAGGCTACGAGCAGTACTTC.

As concerns this clonotype: A read error may explain this, as a much larger clone is one base away. The CDR3 DNA follows: TGTGACAGCAGTTACTCGTACAGCACAGATACGCAGTATTTT. Encoded protein: CDSSYSYSTDTQYF. The rearrangement joins TRBV6-5 to TRBJ2-3; D is unresolved. This CDR3 has 14 amino acids. The germline gives CDR1 MNHEY, CDR2 SVGAGI.

This clonotype was detected many times. This sequence joins TRBV10-3 and TRBJ2-5; tentative D call: TRBD1 (6 bases). CDR1 and CDR2 from the germline V gene are ENHRY and SYGVKD. V lost 8 bases and J 5 bases, leaving 18 bases between the germline ends. The CDR3 sequence is 14 residues long. CDR3 DNA sequence: TGTGCCATCCGGCTCGGGCAGGGGATGGAGACCCAGTACTTC. Its translation: CAIRLGQGMETQYF.

At least ten counts were recorded for this clonotype. The V gene is TRBV28, the J gene TRBJ1-2; D remains unclear. The V end was cut by 2 bases, the J end by 4 bases, with 8 bases between. CDR1 MDHEN and CDR2 SYDVKM come from the germline V gene. The CDR3 is 13 amino acids. The CDR3 spells CASSLSRGYGYTF. The CDR3 DNA is TGTGCCAGCAGTTTAAGCCGGGGCTATGGCTACACCTTC.

This clonotype has just a few counts. DNA of the CDR3: TGTGCCAGTACTCTTCCGCGGCAGTACTTC. It codes for CASTLPRQYF. The J gene is TRBJ2-7, the V gene TRBV19; D remains ambiguous. This CDR3 region has 10 residues. The V end was cut by 7 bases, the J end by 9 bases, with 10 bases between. From germline, CDR1 is LNHDA and CDR2 SQIVND (reference sequence).

This clonotype was counted at least ten times. The chain joins TRBV2 to TRBJ2-6, with D unresolved. The V gene lost 5 bases and the J gene lost 4 bases, with 12 bases spanning the gap. The CDR3 totals 15 residues. Germline V lookup: CDR1 SNHLY, CDR2 FYNNEI. Here the CDR3 reads CASSTGTPGANVLTF. The CDR3 coding sequence is TGTGCCAGCAGTACTGGCACACCCGGGGCCAACGTCCTGACTTTC.

The rearrangement links TRBV5-1 to TRBJ1-2; D may be TRBD1 (6 bases). Trimming pared 0 bases from V and 2 bases from J, leaving 11 bases between. Per germline, CDR1 SGHRS and CDR2 YFSETQ. CDR3 size: 15 residues. The chain's CDR3 is CASSLGTVFNYGYTF. CDR3 bases: TGCGCCAGCAGCTTGGGGACAGTTTTCAACTATGGCTACACCTTC.

The V and J genes are TRBV15 and TRBJ1-2; tentatively, D is TRBD1 (5 bases). Germline assignment: CDR1 LNHNV and CDR2 YYDKDF (reference sequence). V shed 0 bases and J shed 2 bases, with 13 bases lying between them. The CDR3 totals 16 residues. The CDR3 here is CATSRDLRGSNYGYTF. As DNA, the CDR3 is TGTGCCACCAGCAGAGATCTAAGGGGATCAAACTATGGCTACACCTTC.

This clonotype appeared once. The CDR3 is CASSLARQQETQYF. The DNA for the CDR3 is TGTGCCAGCAGTTTAGCGCGACAGCAAGAGACCCAGTACTTC. The chain carries TRBV12-3 or TRBV12-4 and TRBJ2-5; the D gene is possibly TRBD1 (5 bases). The CDR3 consists of 14 residues. The germline V and J ends were trimmed by 0 bases and 2 bases, with 7 bases remaining between them.

V gene TRBV6-1 combines with J gene TRBJ1-2; maybe TRBD1 (5 bases). Trimming pared 7 bases from V and 4 bases from J, leaving 10 bases between. From germline, CDR1 is MNHNS and CDR2 SASEGT. The CDR3 has 12 amino acids. The CDR3 loop is CASKNQGYGYTF. DNA for the CDR3: TGTGCCAGCAAAAATCAGGGCTATGGCTACACCTTC.

This clonotype was seen many times. J is TRBJ1-2 and V is TRBV20-1; 7 positions match TRBD1. The CDR3 extends over 14 amino acids. V was clipped by 0 bases and J by 4 bases; unmatched bases: 5. From germline, CDR1 is DFQATT and CDR2 SNEGSKA (reference sequence). The CDR3 is CSARDLGGPYGYTF. The DNA of the CDR3 is TGCAGTGCTAGAGATTTAGGGGGCCCCTATGGCTACACCTTC.

On this clonotype itself: An end of the junction does not agree with germline; a read error may underlie this. The V call is TRBV6-1, the J call TRBJ2-7; TRBD2 matches 14 bases. Per the germline V gene, CDR1 is MNHNS and CDR2 is SASEGT. The CDR3 is made up of 15 amino acids. In DNA, the CDR3 is TGTGCCGGCAGTGTCGGGACTAGCGGGGGATACGAGCAGTACTTC. Protein: CAGSVGTSGGYEQYF.

This chain connects TRBV6-2 or TRBV6-3 to TRBJ1-1, with TRBD1 matching over 9 bases. In germline, CDR1 is MNHEY, CDR2 SVGEGT. The CDR3 has 14 residues. The trim removed 6 bases at V and 1 base at J, leaving 3 bases unmatched. CDR3 sequence: CASRQGAPNTEAFF. CDR3 DNA sequence: TGTGCCAGCAGACAGGGGGCTCCGAACACTGAAGCTTTCTTT.

J is TRBJ2-7 and V is TRBV30; TRBD1 is a possible D gene (7 bases). The CDR3 spans 16 residues. Trimming shortened V by 0 bases and J by 3 bases, and 18 bases separated the two germline ends. Germline CDR1 and CDR2: GTSNPN and SVGIG (reference sequence). This chain's CDR3 is CAWSVQFQGGNYEQYF. The CDR3 DNA follows: TGTGCCTGGAGTGTACAGTTTCAGGGGGGTAACTACGAGCAGTACTTC.

This clonotype was recorded a few times. This sequence joins TRBV7-2 and TRBJ1-1, with no clear D. The CDR3 is 13 amino acids. With 3 bases removed from V and 2 bases from J, the gap between germline ends came to 7 bases. Per the germline V gene, CDR1 is SGHTA and CDR2 is FQGNSA. The CDR3 is CASSFTINTEAFF. The CDR3 region has the DNA TGTGCCAGCAGCTTTACGATAAACACTGAAGCTTTCTTT.

The sample holds a few counts of this clonotype. The rearrangement joins TRBV4-1 to TRBJ2-7; no firm D call. CDR1 is MGHRA, CDR2 YSYEKL, per germline. V dropped 2 bases and J dropped 1 base, with 12 bases sitting between them. The CDR3 contains 15 residues. As DNA, the CDR3 is TGCGCCAGCAGCCAACCAGTGACTGGGTCCTACGAGCAGTACTTC. Protein sequence: CASSQPVTGSYEQYF.

This clonotype has a count of ten or more. The chain is built from TRBV5-1 and TRBJ2-2; 7 bases agree with TRBD2. The CDR3 runs 15 residues. The germline CDR1 and CDR2 sequences are SGHRS and YFSETQ. J lost 4 bases, V lost 2 bases, and 5 bases had no gene match. The CDR3: CASSLELAITGELFF. The CDR3 DNA follows: TGCGCCAGCAGCTTAGAACTAGCGATCACCGGGGAGCTGTTTTTT.

This clonotype was observed once. The chain is built from TRBV9 and TRBJ1-1; a weak D match, TRBD1 (5 bases). The germline V and J ends were trimmed by 0 bases and 11 bases, with 14 bases remaining between them. This CDR3 is 13 amino acids long. Germline values: CDR1 SGDLS, CDR2 YYNGEE. CDR3 bases: TGTGCCAGCAGCGTAGAGGGGACCGGGCGGGCTTTCTTT. Encoded protein: CASSVEGTGRAFF.

V and J are TRBV4-1 and TRBJ1-2, with 9 bases matching TRBD1. The CDR3 runs 16 residues. J lost 8 bases, V lost 4 bases, and 14 bases had no gene match. Germline values: CDR1 MGHRA, CDR2 YSYEKL. The CDR3 DNA follows: TGCGCCAGCAGCCTTATGCCGGGACAGGGTGCGGGCGGCTACACCTTC. It codes for CASSLMPGQGAGGYTF.

This clonotype was detected only a few times. The chain links TRBV20-1 to TRBJ1-1; D remains unclear. V dropped 4 bases and J dropped 7 bases, with 16 bases sitting between them. The germline V gene encodes CDR1 DFQATT and CDR2 SNEGSKA (reference sequence). This CDR3 is 13 amino acids long. In DNA, the CDR3 is TGCAGTGCTATTGTAATGAATGGGAATGAAGCTTTCTTT. This translates into CSAIVMNGNEAFF.

This clonotype was counted at least ten times. The rearrangement uses TRBV7-2 and TRBJ1-1; perhaps TRBD1 as D (5 bases). This CDR3 comprises 14 residues. The germline CDR1 and CDR2 sequences are SGHTA and FQGNSA. Trimming left V 5 bases short and J 3 bases short, with 13 bases between. In nucleotides, the CDR3 is TGTGCCAGCAGCGGATGGGACGGAGACACTGAAGCTTTCTTT. Protein sequence: CASSGWDGDTEAFF. Using reference TRBV7-2 and TRBJ1-1 for the parts outside the CDR3, the full variable domain is GAGVSQSPSNKVTEKGKDVELRCDPISGHTALYWYRQSLGQGLEFLIYFQGNSAPDKSGLPSDRFSAERTGGSVSTLTIQRTQQEDSAVYLCASSGWDGDTEAFFGQGTRLTVV.

This clonotype was observed at least ten times. This rearrangement joins TRBV12-3 or TRBV12-4 to TRBJ1-5; D is unresolved. Trimming took off 6 bases at V and 3 bases at J, with 18 bases between the two ends. The CDR3 is 16 amino acids. The CDR3 here is CASSYFGASDNQPQHF. The CDR3 DNA sequence: TGTGCCAGCAGCTACTTTGGCGCATCAGACAATCAGCCCCAGCATTTT.

There are many counts of this clonotype. This chain joins TRBV2 and TRBJ1-1; D gene ambiguous. V lost 5 bases, J lost 3 bases, and 4 bases lay in between. The CDR3 covers 11 residues. CDR1 is SNHLY and CDR2 is FYNNEI in the germline V gene. DNA of the CDR3: TGTGCCAGCAGTTACTACACTGAAGCTTTCTTT. Residues: CASSYYTEAFF.

This clonotype was counted many times. This rearrangement joins TRBV4-1 to TRBJ1-5; 7 bases align to TRBD1. J gave up 0 bases and V 3 bases, and 2 bases lay outside the gene matches. This CDR3 comprises 15 residues. The V gene's germline CDR1 is MGHRA and CDR2 YSYEKL. This chain's CDR3 is CASSHGQDSNQPQHF. The CDR3 nucleotides are TGCGCCAGCAGCCATGGACAGGATAGCAATCAGCCCCAGCATTTT.